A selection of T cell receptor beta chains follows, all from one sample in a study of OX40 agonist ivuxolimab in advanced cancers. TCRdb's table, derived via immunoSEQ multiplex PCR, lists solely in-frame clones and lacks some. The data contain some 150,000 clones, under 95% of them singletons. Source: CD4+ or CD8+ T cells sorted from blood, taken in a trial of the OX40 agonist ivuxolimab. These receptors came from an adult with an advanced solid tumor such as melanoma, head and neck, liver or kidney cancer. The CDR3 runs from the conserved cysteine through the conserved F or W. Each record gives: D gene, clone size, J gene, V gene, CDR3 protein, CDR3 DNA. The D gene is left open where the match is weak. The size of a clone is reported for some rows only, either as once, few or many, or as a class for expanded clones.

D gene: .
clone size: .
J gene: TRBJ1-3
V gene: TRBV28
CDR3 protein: CASLSDGIENTIYF
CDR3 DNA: TGTGCCAGCCTCTCGGACGGGATTGAAAACACCATATATTTT

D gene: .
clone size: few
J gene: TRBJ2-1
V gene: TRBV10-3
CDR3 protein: CAISGGGASYNEQFF
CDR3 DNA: TGTGCCATCAGTGGCGGGGGCGCCTCCTACAATGAGCAGTTCTTC

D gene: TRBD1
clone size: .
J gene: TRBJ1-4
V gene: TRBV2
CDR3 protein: CASNRRQGDEKLFF
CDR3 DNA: TGTGCCAGCAATCGAAGACAGGGGGATGAAAAACTGTTTTTT

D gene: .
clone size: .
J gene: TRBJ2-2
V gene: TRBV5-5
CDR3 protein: CASSLLGELFF
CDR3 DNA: TGTGCCAGCAGCTTGCTGGGGGAGCTGTTTTTT

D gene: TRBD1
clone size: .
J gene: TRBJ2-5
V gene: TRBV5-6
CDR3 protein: CASSRGQGFETQYF
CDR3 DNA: TGTGCCAGCAGCCGGGGACAGGGCTTTGAGACCCAGTACTTC

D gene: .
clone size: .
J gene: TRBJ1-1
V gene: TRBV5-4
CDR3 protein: CASSLWFSMNTEAFF
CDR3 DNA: TGTGCCAGCAGCTTATGGTTCAGCATGAACACTGAAGCTTTCTTT

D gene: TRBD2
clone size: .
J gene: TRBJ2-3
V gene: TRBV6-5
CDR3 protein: CASSSPIAGGTDTQYF
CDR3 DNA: TGTGCCAGCAGTTCCCCTATAGCGGGGGGCACAGATACGCAGTATTTT

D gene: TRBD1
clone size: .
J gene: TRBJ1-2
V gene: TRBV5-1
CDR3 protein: CASSGGQGAPRNYGYTF
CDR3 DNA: TGCGCCAGCAGCGGCGGACAGGGGGCGCCTAGGAACTATGGCTACACCTTC

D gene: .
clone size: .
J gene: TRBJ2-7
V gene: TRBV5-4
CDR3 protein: CASSSAGAGEQYF
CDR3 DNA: TGTGCCAGCAGCTCCGCCGGTGCGGGGGAGCAGTACTTC

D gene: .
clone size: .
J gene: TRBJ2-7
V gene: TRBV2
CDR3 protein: CASSLIGLSYEQYF
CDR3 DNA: TGTGCCAGCAGTCTGATAGGACTGAGCTACGAGCAGTACTTC

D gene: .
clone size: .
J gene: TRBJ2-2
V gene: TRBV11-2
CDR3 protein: CASSLESGRNTGELFF
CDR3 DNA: TGTGCCAGCAGCTTAGAATCGGGACGGAACACCGGGGAGCTGTTTTTT

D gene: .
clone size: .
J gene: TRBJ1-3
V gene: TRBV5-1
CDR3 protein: CASSGSQGRSGNTIYF
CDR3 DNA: TGCGCCAGCAGCGGCTCACAGGGCCGCTCTGGAAACACCATATATTTT

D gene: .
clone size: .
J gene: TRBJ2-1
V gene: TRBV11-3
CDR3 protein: CASSLGGDNEQFF
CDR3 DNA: TGTGCCAGCAGCTTAGGGGGGGACAATGAGCAGTTCTTC

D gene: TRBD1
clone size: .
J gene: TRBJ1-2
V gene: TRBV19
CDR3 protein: CASSTDRGLGGYTF
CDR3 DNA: TGTGCCAGTAGTACGGACAGGGGGCTCGGAGGCTACACCTTC

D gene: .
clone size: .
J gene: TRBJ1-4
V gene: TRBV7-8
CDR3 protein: CASSLDRGLEKLFF
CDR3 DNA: TGTGCCAGCAGCTTAGATCGCGGGCTTGAAAAACTGTTTTTT

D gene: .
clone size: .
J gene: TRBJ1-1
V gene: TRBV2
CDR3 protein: CASLGVAEAFF
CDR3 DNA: TGTGCCAGCCTTGGAGTCGCTGAAGCTTTCTTT

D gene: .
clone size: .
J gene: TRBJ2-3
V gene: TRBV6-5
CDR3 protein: CASRDRSTDTQYF
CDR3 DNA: TGTGCCAGCAGGGACAGATCCACAGATACGCAGTATTTT

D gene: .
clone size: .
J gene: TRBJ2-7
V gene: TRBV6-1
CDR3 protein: CASSPGQSYEQYF
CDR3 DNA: TGTGCCAGCAGTCCGGGACAAAGCTACGAGCAGTACTTC

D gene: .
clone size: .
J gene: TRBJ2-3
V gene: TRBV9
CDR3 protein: CASSAQGNRGTDTQYF
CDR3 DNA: TGTGCCAGCAGCGCCCAGGGCAATCGGGGCACAGATACGCAGTATTTT

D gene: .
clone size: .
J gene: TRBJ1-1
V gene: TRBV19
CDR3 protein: CASSIDRWGNPEAFF
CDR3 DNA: TGTGCCAGTAGTATCGATCGTTGGGGGAACCCTGAAGCCTTCTTT

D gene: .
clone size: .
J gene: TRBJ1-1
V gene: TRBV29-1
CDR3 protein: CSVRGQTEAFF
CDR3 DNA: TGCAGCGTGCGGGGGCAGACTGAAGCTTTCTTT

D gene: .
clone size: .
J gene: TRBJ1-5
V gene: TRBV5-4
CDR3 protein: CASSLAGTQDQPQHF
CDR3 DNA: TGTGCCAGCAGCCTAGCCGGGACTCAAGATCAGCCCCAGCATTTT

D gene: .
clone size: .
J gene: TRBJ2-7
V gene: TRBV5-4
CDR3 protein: CASSFGNEQYF
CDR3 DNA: TGTGCCAGCAGCTTCGGGAACGAGCAGTACTTC